This T cell receptor beta chain derives from a study of identical twins. MiXCR was run by TCRdb on the 5' RACE reads, yielding one entry per CDR3 protein. Of 600,000 to 700,000 distinct CDR3 sequences in the sample, 21% were seen once. This same sample was also taken into another study, of T cells expressing NK-cell markers. That study reports: In a group of several donors, dominant NKG2C+ clonotypes represented about 1.0-7.5% of CD8+ T cells.

This clonotype was sampled from a woman between 18 and 29 years old in good health. The sequenced sample consisted of PBMCs.

The CDR3 coding sequence is TGTGCCAGCGTGAACCCCTACAATGAGCAGTTCTTC. It encodes CASVNPYNEQFF. The chain joins TRBV7-6 to TRBJ2-1; D remains unclear. Trimming pared 8 bases from V and 2 bases from J, leaving 7 bases between. This CDR3 comprises 12 residues. Looked up from germline, CDR1 is SGHVS and CDR2 is FNYEAQ.